These 25 T cell receptor beta chains were sequenced from one sample in a study of technical replicates of blood from a handful of donors. Here immunoSEQ multiplex PCR was the method, and the copy in TCRdb shows in-frame clones only, minus some. The sample consists of some 77,000 clones, 80% to 90% of them appearing once. Sequences were obtained from PBMCs. Receptors were obtained from a human donor in good health. Some clones in this sample may be carry-over from other donors' samples.

In this sample, this clone turned up a few times. The CDR3 DNA sequence: TGTGCCAGTCCGAGGCCGGGGGAGATGACAGATACGCAGTATTTT. This sequence encodes CASPRPGEMTDTQYF. This chain joins TRBV6-1 and TRBJ2-3; TRBD2 is a possible D gene (6 bases). V was trimmed by 9 bases and J by 3 bases, leaving 19 bases between them. This CDR3 spans 15 amino acids. The V gene's germline CDR1 is MNHNS and CDR2 SASEGT.

The chain uses TRBV12-5 and TRBJ2-7; 7 bases agree with TRBD2. Per germline, CDR1 LGHNT and CDR2 FRNRAP. The ends lost 9 bases at V and 2 bases at J; junction bases unmatched: 7. CDR3 size: 13 residues. The CDR3 nucleotides read TGTGCTAGCCAAGGGGAGGGCACCTACGAGCAGTACTTC. This encodes CASQGEGTYEQYF.

The CDR3 protein is CASSLDNRELRSPLHF. The DNA of the CDR3 is TGTGCCAGCAGCTTAGATAACCGGGAATTACGTTCACCCCTCCACTTT. V gene TRBV7-8 combines with J gene TRBJ1-6, with D uncertain. Germline V lookup: CDR1 SGHVS, CDR2 FQNEAQ. This CDR3 comprises 16 residues. Trimming removed 1 base from V and 9 bases from J, with 16 bases in between.

The V and J genes are TRBV5-1 and TRBJ2-5; D is perhaps TRBD2 (6 bases). This CDR3 region has 15 residues. CDR1 and CDR2 from the germline V gene are SGHRS and YFSETQ. Trimming shortened V by 2 bases and J by 2 bases, and 13 bases separated the two germline ends. The CDR3: CASSFDLAPQETQYF. The CDR3 coding sequence is TGCGCCAGCAGCTTCGATCTAGCGCCGCAAGAGACCCAGTACTTC.

The V gene is TRBV4-3, the J gene TRBJ2-5; D gene ambiguous. The CDR3 covers 14 residues. Trimming removed 0 bases at V and 7 bases at J, with 12 bases between. CDR1 and CDR2 (germline): LGHNA, YSLEER. The CDR3 DNA is TGCGCCAGCAGCCAAGACAGAACAGCAGGGACCCAGTACTTC. Residues: CASSQDRTAGTQYF.

This clone was detected only a few times. Other DNA sequences from this sample encode an identical CDR3 as well. This chain uses TRBV5-6 with TRBJ1-2, with 11 nucleotides matching TRBD1. Unmatched junction bases numbered 3, after V lost 3 bases and J lost 5 bases. Germline V gene data show CDR1 as SGHDT and CDR2 as YYEEEE. There are 14 residues in the CDR3. CDR3 residues: CASSYGQGAYGYTF. CDR3 coding DNA: TGTGCCAGCAGCTACGGACAGGGGGCTTATGGCTACACCTTC.

The rearrangement links TRBV7-2 to TRBJ2-7; 15 bases align to TRBD2. CDR3 length: 15 residues. The ends lost 4 bases at V and 5 bases at J; junction bases unmatched: 3. Germline V gene sequence: CDR1 SGHTA, CDR2 FQGNSA. The CDR3 protein is CASSSGLAGGNEQYF. The CDR3 DNA sequence: TGTGCCAGCAGCTCAGGACTAGCGGGGGGGAACGAGCAGTACTTC.

This chain connects TRBV15 to TRBJ2-2, with 11 bases fitting TRBD2. Germline V CDR1 and CDR2: LNHNV, YYDKDF (reference sequence). The trim removed 0 bases at V and 6 bases at J, leaving 6 bases unmatched. The CDR3 has 17 amino acids. The CDR3 DNA reads TGTGCCACCAGCAGAGAGTTAGCGGGGGGGCCTGCCGGGGAGCTGTTTTTT. Amino acid sequence: CATSRELAGGPAGELFF.

The chain recombines TRBV30 with TRBJ2-1; D call uncertain. Trimming removed 0 bases at V and 9 bases at J, with 12 bases between. The CDR3 totals 13 residues. CDR1 and CDR2 (germline): GTSNPN, SVGIG (reference sequence). The CDR3 nucleotides read TGTGCCTGGAGTGTGGGTCCGAGGAGTGAGCAGTTCTTC. Residues: CAWSVGPRSEQFF.

The V and J genes are TRBV21-1 and TRBJ1-1; the table gives TRBD1 as D, unverified against the DNA. TRBV21-1 represents a pseudogene. The CDR3 covers 14 residues. The DNA for the CDR3 is TGTGCCAGCAGCCCCCGGGACAGGGCCCCTGAAGCTTTCTTT. This encodes CASSPRDRAPEAFF.

This clone appeared once. The chain employs TRBV4-1 and TRBJ2-2, with 10 bases that match TRBD1. The CDR3 is made up of 17 amino acids. The V gene's germline CDR1 is MGHRA and CDR2 YSYEKL. V lost 1 base to trimming and J lost 5 bases; unmatched junction nucleotides: 7. The CDR3 nucleotides are TGCGCCAGCAGCCAAGTTCAGACAGGGGGCGGAACCGGGGAGCTGTTTTTT. Translating gives CASSQVQTGGGTGELFF.

The chain carries TRBV27 and TRBJ2-5, with D possibly TRBD2 on 6 matching bases. The CDR3 totals 13 residues. The V end lost 0 bases, the J end lost 5 bases, and 7 bases lay between the germline ends. CDR1 is MNHEY and CDR2 is SMNVEV in the germline V gene (reference sequence). CDR3 coding DNA: TGTGCCAGCAGTTTATCGGCGGGGGAGACCCAGTACTTC. Translating gives CASSLSAGETQYF.

This clone showed up just a few times. The CDR3 region has the DNA TGCAGCGTCTGGGACAGGGGGGCTGGAAACACCATATATTTT. Protein: CSVWDRGAGNTIYF. The chain links TRBV29-1 to TRBJ1-3, with 11 bases that match TRBD1. The trim removed 6 bases at V and 2 bases at J, leaving 3 bases unmatched. The CDR3 is made up of 14 amino acids. Germline CDR1 reads SQVTM; CDR2 reads ANQGSEA.

There are a few counts of this clone. The chain combines TRBV7-9 with TRBJ2-2, with TRBD1 as a possible D gene (5 bases). Germline lookup yields CDR1 SEHNR and CDR2 FQNEAQ (reference sequence). The CDR3 covers 15 residues. Deletions cut 5 bases from V and 5 bases from J, with 15 bases between. CDR3 bases: TGTGCCAGCAGCACTCGACTCCAGGGAACCGGGGAGCTGTTTTTT. Translation: CASSTRLQGTGELFF. Complete variable domain (other parts from reference TRBV7-9 and TRBJ2-2): DTGVSQNPRHKITKRGQNVTFRCDPISEHNRLYWYRQTLGQGPEFLTYFQNEAQLEKSRLLSDRFSAERPKGSFSTLEIQRTEQGDSAMYLCASSTRLQGTGELFFGEGSRLTVL.

The rearrangement uses TRBV6-6 and TRBJ2-1, with 10 bases fitting TRBD2. CDR1 and CDR2 from the germline V gene are MNHNY and SVGAGI (reference sequence). The CDR3 has 15 residues. The junction had 2 bases not matched to a gene; V was cut back by 5 bases and J by 1 base. Here the CDR3 DNA reads TGTGCCAGCAGTCAACTAGCGGGGTCCTACAATGAGCAGTTCTTC. Translation: CASSQLAGSYNEQFF.

The rearrangement uses TRBV7-6 and TRBJ1-2, with 8 bases that match TRBD1. The CDR3 is made up of 16 amino acids. The V gene end was trimmed by 5 bases and the J gene end by 1 base; junction bases not matched to a gene: 9. Germline V CDR1 and CDR2: SGHVS, FNYEAQ. CDR3 sequence reads: CASSPRTGRLNYGYTF. The CDR3 region has the DNA TGTGCCAGCAGCCCCCGGACAGGGCGCCTTAACTATGGCTACACCTTC.

The rearrangement joins TRBV2 to TRBJ1-2; D unresolved. Germline values: CDR1 SNHLY, CDR2 FYNNEI. V lost 2 bases and J lost 8, with 12 bases in between. CDR3 length equals 13 residues. CDR3 region: CASSEQSRSGYTF. CDR3 in DNA: TGTGCCAGCAGTGAACAATCCAGATCGGGCTACACCTTC. The variable domain in full, with the rest retrieved from reference TRBV2 and TRBJ1-2, is EPEVTQTPSHQVTQMGQEVILRCVPISNHLYFYWYRQILGQKVEFLVSFYNNEISEKSEIFDDQFSVERPDGSNFTLKIRSTKLEDSAMYFCASSEQSRSGYTFGSGTRLTVV.

This chain links TRBV7-2 with TRBJ2-5; 10 bases map to TRBD2. The J segment lost 5 bases and the V segment lost 5 bases, leaving 8 bases of the junction unmatched. The CDR3 is 15 residues long. From germline, CDR1 is SGHTA and CDR2 FQGNSA. CDR3 sequence (DNA): TGTGCCAGCAGCCCTTCCACTAGCGGGGTGGAGACCCAGTACTTC. This encodes CASSPSTSGVETQYF.

The rearrangement joins TRBV30 to TRBJ2-7; TRBD1 aligns across 10 bases. The length of the CDR3 is 15 residues. With V trimmed by 0 bases and J by 5 bases, 7 bases remained unmatched. Germline loops: CDR1 GTSNPN, CDR2 SVGIG (reference sequence). The DNA of the CDR3 is TGTGCCTGGAGTGTACGGGGACAGGGGTTGCACGAGCAGTACTTC. Amino acids: CAWSVRGQGLHEQYF.

The J gene is TRBJ2-3, the V gene TRBV10-1; the match to TRBD2 covers 10 bases. This CDR3 comprises 16 residues. The germline gives CDR1 WNHNN, CDR2 SYGVQD (reference sequence). Trimming removed 9 bases from V and 6 bases from J; junction bases left unmatched: 15. This chain's CDR3 is CARKSSPSGRKDTQYF. DNA for the CDR3: TGCGCCAGGAAATCCTCACCTAGCGGGAGAAAGGATACGCAGTATTTT.

This sequence joins TRBV10-3 and TRBJ2-7; 7 nucleotides align to TRBD1. The junction had 7 bases not matched to a gene; V was cut back by 3 bases and J by 2 bases. The CDR3 has 15 residues. The V gene's germline CDR1 is ENHRY and CDR2 SYGVKD. CDR3: CAISETLTGTYEQYF. The CDR3, as DNA: TGTGCCATCAGTGAAACGCTGACAGGGACCTACGAGCAGTACTTC.

This chain joins TRBV4-1 and TRBJ2-1; TRBD2 agrees at 8 bases. The CDR3 is made up of 15 amino acids. Germline assignment: CDR1 MGHRA and CDR2 YSYEKL. Germline trimming cut 0 bases from V and 4 bases from J; bases unmatched to any gene: 2. The CDR3 is CASSQELAVYNEQFF. Written as DNA, the CDR3 is TGCGCCAGCAGCCAAGAACTAGCGGTATACAATGAGCAGTTCTTC.

J is TRBJ1-1 and V is TRBV11-2; D is perhaps TRBD1 (6 bases). CDR1 and CDR2 from the germline V gene are SGHAT and FQNNGV. Trimming left V 5 bases short and J 4 bases short, with 17 bases between. This CDR3 is built from 15 residues. The CDR3 here is CASSPQGRGATEAFF. The CDR3 coding sequence is TGTGCCAGCAGCCCACAAGGACGGGGGGCCACTGAAGCTTTCTTT.

The rearrangement uses TRBV9 and TRBJ1-6, with D uncertain. V lost 2 bases, J lost 6 bases, and 9 bases lay in between. Germline lookup yields CDR1 SGDLS and CDR2 YYNGEE. This CDR3 has 14 residues. The DNA of the CDR3 is TGTGCCAGCAGCGTCCTTACTGGTAATTCACCCCTCCACTTT. Translation: CASSVLTGNSPLHF.

The gene calls are TRBV5-1 and TRBJ2-1; TRBD2 might be the D (6 bases). Between the trimmed V and J ends, which lost 2 bases and 7 bases, there was a span of 7 bases. The CDR3 runs to 12 residues. CDR1 is SGHRS and CDR2 is YFSETQ in the germline V gene. The CDR3 nucleotides read TGCGCCAGCAGCTTAGGACTAAATGAGCAGTTCTTC. It specifies CASSLGLNEQFF.